The rows below give T cell receptor beta chains drawn from one sample of a study of blood T cell repertoires in COVID-19. The assay was immunoSEQ multiplex PCR, and TCRdb's table has in-frame clones only and misses some. This repertoire shows over 75,000 clones, 80% to 90% found once; its top ten account for 3.5% to 5%. The sequenced sample consisted of peripheral blood. All receptors come from a human donor with COVID-19, enrolled during active disease. The donor label of this sample is uncertain. CDR3s include the opening cysteine and the closing phenylalanine or tryptophan. The D gene is left open where the match is weak. Rows give clone size only sometimes, using once, few, many, or a class for an expanded clone.

size: .; D: TRBD1; J: TRBJ2-7; V: TRBV9; DNA: TGTGCCAGCAGCCCCCAGGGGACAGGGATGAAGGAGCAGTACTTC; CDR3: CASSPQGTGMKEQYF
size: .; D: .; J: TRBJ1-2; V: TRBV5-1; DNA: TGCGCCAGCAGTAGAGATCGCTATGGCTACACCTTC; CDR3: CASSRDRYGYTF
size: .; D: .; J: TRBJ1-5; V: TRBV28; DNA: TGTGCCAGCAGTTTATGGGCAGGAACGGGCAATCAGCCCCAGCATTTT; CDR3: CASSLWAGTGNQPQHF
size: .; D: .; J: TRBJ2-1; V: TRBV2; DNA: TGTGCCACAACCGGGAGCGTATACAATGAGCAGTTCTTC; CDR3: CATTGSVYNEQFF
size: .; D: .; J: TRBJ1-5; V: TRBV19; DNA: TGTGCCAGTAGTCTCCTCCAGGAGGACTATAGCAATCAGCCCCAGCATTTT; CDR3: CASSLLQEDYSNQPQHF
size: .; D: TRBD1; J: TRBJ1-2; V: TRBV11-2; DNA: TGTGCCAGCAGCTCATGGGACAGGGAGTGGCGCGGCTACACCTTC; CDR3: CASSSWDREWRGYTF
size: few; D: .; J: TRBJ2-1; V: TRBV7-9; DNA: TGTGCCAGCAGCCACAGGCAGGTCTCCTACAATGAGCAGTTCTTC; CDR3: CASSHRQVSYNEQFF
size: .; D: .; J: TRBJ2-5; V: TRBV18; DNA: TGTGCCAGCTCACCAAGGGGCACCGAAGAGACCCAGTACTTC; CDR3: CASSPRGTEETQYF
size: once; D: .; J: TRBJ1-6; V: TRBV6-5; DNA: TGTGCCAGTAATTCGAGGGGGTTTAATAATTCACCCCTCCACTTT; CDR3: CASNSRGFNNSPLHF
size: .; D: TRBD1; J: TRBJ2-7; V: TRBV29-1; DNA: TGCAGCGTGGGTGGACAGGGACGCTACGAGCAGTACTTC; CDR3: CSVGGQGRYEQYF
size: .; D: .; J: TRBJ2-7; V: TRBV6-5; DNA: TGTGCCAGCCGACAGAGGCTCTCCTACGAGCAGTACTTC; CDR3: CASRQRLSYEQYF
size: .; D: TRBD1; J: TRBJ1-1; V: TRBV19; DNA: TGTGCCAGTACCTCTTTGGGACAGGGGTGGACGAACACTGAAGCTTTCTTT; CDR3: CASTSLGQGWTNTEAFF
size: .; D: .; J: TRBJ1-3; V: TRBV19; DNA: TGTGCCAGTACTACTGAACCGGGGTCTGGAAACACCATATATTTT; CDR3: CASTTEPGSGNTIYF
size: .; D: .; J: TRBJ1-1; V: TRBV7-9; DNA: TGTGCCAGCAGCTTCGAGGAGGGCACTGAAGCTTTCTTT; CDR3: CASSFEEGTEAFF
size: .; D: .; J: TRBJ1-5; V: TRBV12-3/TRBV12-4; DNA: TGTGCCAGCACAGGACAGCTTAATCAGCCCCAGCATTTT; CDR3: CASTGQLNQPQHF
size: .; D: .; J: TRBJ1-1; V: TRBV5-6; DNA: TGTGCCAGCAGCCGGCAGGTTGAAGCTTTCTTT; CDR3: CASSRQVEAFF
size: .; D: TRBD1; J: TRBJ2-5; V: TRBV5-1; DNA: TGCGCCAGCAGCTTGCTGGGACAGGGAGGGGAAGAGACCCAGTACTTC; CDR3: CASSLLGQGGEETQYF
size: .; D: .; J: TRBJ2-1; V: TRBV24-1; DNA: TGTGCCACCAGTGATCCCCAGGTTTTATACAATGAGCAGTTCTTC; CDR3: CATSDPQVLYNEQFF
size: .; D: TRBD1; J: TRBJ1-1; V: TRBV10-2; DNA: TGCGCCAGCAGTGAGCCTGGACAGGGGAACACTGAAGCTTTCTTT; CDR3: CASSEPGQGNTEAFF
size: .; D: TRBD1; J: TRBJ1-5; V: TRBV3-1/TRBV3-2; DNA: TGTGCCAGCAGCCCCAGACAGGGACCCGATCAGCCCCAGCATTTT; CDR3: CASSPRQGPDQPQHF
size: .; D: .; J: TRBJ1-2; V: TRBV21-1; DNA: TGTGCCAGCAGCAAAGTCGGGAGGGCGTATGGCTACACCTTC; CDR3: CASSKVGRAYGYTF
size: .; D: .; J: TRBJ1-6; V: TRBV4-1; DNA: TGCGCCAGCAGCCAAGTAACGGTTGGTAATTCACCCCTCCACTTT; CDR3: CASSQVTVGNSPLHF
size: .; D: .; J: TRBJ1-5; V: TRBV19; DNA: TGTGCCAGTAGTTATCCCCTTGCAGGGGGCAATCAGCCCCAGCATTTT; CDR3: CASSYPLAGGNQPQHF
size: .; D: .; J: TRBJ2-3; V: TRBV6-5; DNA: TGTGCCAGCAGTCCCTCAAGCGAAGACACAGATACGCAGTATTTT; CDR3: CASSPSSEDTDTQYF
size: .; D: .; J: TRBJ1-6; V: TRBV10-2; DNA: TGCGCCAGCAGTGAGGGGGCAAAAGATTCACCCCTCCACTTT; CDR3: CASSEGAKDSPLHF
size: .; D: .; J: TRBJ2-1; V: TRBV5-3; DNA: TGTGCCAGAAGCCTGGACCGACAGGTCCCCTACAATGAGCAGTTCTTC; CDR3: CARSLDRQVPYNEQFF
size: .; D: .; J: TRBJ2-3; V: TRBV6-1; DNA: TGTGCCAGCAGTGAATGGCGGCAGGTTTCTCAGGGTACGCAGTATTTT; CDR3: CASSEWRQVSQGTQYF
size: medium-sized; D: .; J: TRBJ1-5; V: TRBV6-7; DNA: TGTGCCAGCAGTTCCACCCACCGCCTTAGTCAGCCCCAGCATTTT; CDR3: CASSSTHRLSQPQHF
size: .; D: .; J: TRBJ1-3; V: TRBV2; DNA: TGTGCCAGGCAGTCTGGGCTTAGCTCTGGAAACACCATATATTTT; CDR3: CARQSGLSSGNTIYF
size: .; D: TRBD1; J: TRBJ2-5; V: TRBV6-1; DNA: TGTGCCAGCAGTGAAGTGACAGGGGACGAGGAGACCCAGTACTTC; CDR3: CASSEVTGDEETQYF
size: .; D: .; J: TRBJ2-2; V: TRBV12-3/TRBV12-4; DNA: TGTGCCAGCAGCCTCAGGGTTTTCGGGGAGCTGTTTTTT; CDR3: CASSLRVFGELFF
size: .; D: .; J: TRBJ2-1; V: TRBV7-6; DNA: TGTGCCAGCAGTTACCAGGGAAAGAAGCAGTTCTTC; CDR3: CASSYQGKKQFF
size: .; D: .; J: TRBJ1-2; V: TRBV5-4; DNA: TGTGCCAGCAGCTTGGATGACCTTCTAGATGGCTACACCTTC; CDR3: CASSLDDLLDGYTF
size: once; D: TRBD1; J: TRBJ1-3; V: TRBV5-1; DNA: TGCGCCAGCAGCCCATTCCCGACAGGGCCCGGAAACACCATATATTTT; CDR3: CASSPFPTGPGNTIYF
size: once; D: .; J: TRBJ2-7; V: TRBV15; DNA: TGTGCCACCAGCAGAGTTGAGGGGGCGGGGGAGCAGTACTTC; CDR3: CATSRVEGAGEQYF
size: .; D: TRBD1; J: TRBJ1-2; V: TRBV2; DNA: TGTGCCAGCACTCTGGGACAGGGGGGGCGTCGGGACGGCTACACCTTC; CDR3: CASTLGQGGRRDGYTF
size: .; D: .; J: TRBJ1-2; V: TRBV19; DNA: TGTGCCAGTAGTAGGGGAGAGGGTTACTATGGCTACACCTTC; CDR3: CASSRGEGYYGYTF
size: .; D: .; J: TRBJ1-1; V: TRBV30; DNA: TGTGCCTGGAAGGGCGGGGGGACTGAAGCTTTCTTT; CDR3: CAWKGGGTEAFF
size: .; D: TRBD1; J: TRBJ1-1; V: TRBV19; DNA: TGTGCCAGTAGGGGACAGGGGATCACTGAAGCTTTCTTT; CDR3: CASRGQGITEAFF
size: .; D: .; J: TRBJ1-2; V: TRBV3-1/TRBV3-2; DNA: TGTGCCAGCAGCCAAGATTCTGTGGGCTACACCTTC; CDR3: CASSQDSVGYTF
size: many; D: .; J: TRBJ2-2; V: TRBV19; DNA: TGTGCCAGTACTCCCGTAGGGGTCACCGGGGAGCTGTTTTTT; CDR3: CASTPVGVTGELFF
size: once; D: .; J: TRBJ1-2; V: TRBV12-2; DNA: TGTGCAAGTCGCCGTCGGACAGGGGGCTGCTATGGCTACACCTTC; CDR3: CASRRRTGGCYGYTF
size: .; D: .; J: TRBJ1-1; V: TRBV9; DNA: TGTGCCAGCAGCGCGTGGGGCAGCCTGAACACTGAAGCTTTCTTT; CDR3: CASSAWGSLNTEAFF